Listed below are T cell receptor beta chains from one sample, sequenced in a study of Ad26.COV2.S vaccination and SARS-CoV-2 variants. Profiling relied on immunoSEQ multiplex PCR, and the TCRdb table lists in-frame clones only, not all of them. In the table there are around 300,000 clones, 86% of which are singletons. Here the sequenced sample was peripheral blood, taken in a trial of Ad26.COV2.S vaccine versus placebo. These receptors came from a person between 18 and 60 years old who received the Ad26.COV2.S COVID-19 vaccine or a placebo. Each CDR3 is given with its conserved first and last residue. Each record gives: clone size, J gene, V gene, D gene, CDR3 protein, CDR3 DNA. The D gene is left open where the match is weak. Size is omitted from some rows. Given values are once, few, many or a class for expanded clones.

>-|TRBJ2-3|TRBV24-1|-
CATSDPDPSSTDTQYF
TGTGCCACCAGTGATCCCGATCCAAGTTCCACAGATACGCAGTATTTT
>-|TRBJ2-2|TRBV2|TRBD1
CASGGTGNTGELFF
TGTGCCAGCGGGGGGACAGGGAACACCGGGGAGCTGTTTTTT
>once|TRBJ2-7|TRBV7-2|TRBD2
CASSTGTSGRWDEQYF
TGTGCCAGCAGCACCGGGACTAGCGGGAGGTGGGACGAGCAGTACTTC
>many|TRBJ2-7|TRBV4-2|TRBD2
CASSQGLADPYEQYF
TGTGCCAGCAGCCAAGGACTAGCGGACCCCTACGAGCAGTACTTC
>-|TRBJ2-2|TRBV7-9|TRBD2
CASAWGGTNTGELFF
TGTGCCAGCGCTTGGGGAGGGACGAACACCGGGGAGCTGTTTTTT
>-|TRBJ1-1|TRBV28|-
CASSLLSHTEAFF
TGTGCCAGCAGTTTATTGTCGCACACTGAAGCTTTCTTT
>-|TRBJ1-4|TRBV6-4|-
CASGGLGGLGEKLFF
TGTGCCAGCGGGGGACTCGGAGGCTTAGGCGAAAAACTGTTTTTT
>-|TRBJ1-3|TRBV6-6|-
CASGSGWNIYF
TGTGCCAGCGGTTCGGGCTGGAACATATATTTT
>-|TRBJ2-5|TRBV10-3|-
CAISAQEEETQYF
TGTGCCATCAGTGCGCAGGAGGAAGAGACCCAGTACTTC
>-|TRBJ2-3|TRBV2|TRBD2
CASSAILAGGGDTQYF
TGTGCCAGCAGCGCTATACTAGCGGGGGGTGGAGATACGCAGTATTTT
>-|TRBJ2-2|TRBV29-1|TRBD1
CSGKTGGEGPGELFF
TGCAGCGGAAAGACAGGGGGCGAGGGTCCCGGGGAGCTGTTTTTT
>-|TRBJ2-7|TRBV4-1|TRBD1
CASSQAGQGTYEQYF
TGCGCCAGCAGCCAAGCCGGACAGGGGACCTACGAGCAGTACTTC
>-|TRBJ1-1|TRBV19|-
CASTRRQFDTEAFF
TGTGCCAGTACCCGGAGGCAATTCGACACTGAAGCTTTCTTT
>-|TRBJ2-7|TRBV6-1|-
CASSEKEAYEQYF
TGTGCCAGCAGTGAAAAGGAAGCCTACGAGCAGTACTTC
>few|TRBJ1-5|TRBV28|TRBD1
CASSLGTGVNQPQHF
TGTGCCAGCAGTTTAGGGACAGGGGTCAATCAGCCCCAGCATTTT
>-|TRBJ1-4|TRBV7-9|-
CASGTNEKLFF
TGTGCCAGCGGGACGAACGAAAAACTGTTTTTT
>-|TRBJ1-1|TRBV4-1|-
CASMGTEAFF
TGCGCCAGCATGGGCACTGAAGCTTTCTTT
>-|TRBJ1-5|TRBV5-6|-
CASSFGVSNQPQHF
TGTGCCAGCAGCTTTGGGGTTAGCAATCAGCCCCAGCATTTT
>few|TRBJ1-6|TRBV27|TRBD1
CASSLRRGNSPLHF
TGTGCCAGCAGTTTACGCAGGGGGAATTCACCCCTCCACTTT
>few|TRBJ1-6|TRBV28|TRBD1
CASSSGQGNSPLHF
TGTGCCAGCAGTTCAGGACAGGGTAATTCACCCCTCCACTTT
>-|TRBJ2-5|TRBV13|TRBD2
CASSVIAGGPVETQYF
TGTGCCAGCAGCGTAATAGCGGGAGGGCCGGTAGAGACCCAGTACTTC
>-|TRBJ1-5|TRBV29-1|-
CSVQGKRNQPQHF
TGCAGCGTCCAAGGGAAGAGAAATCAGCCCCAGCATTTT
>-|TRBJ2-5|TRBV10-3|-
CAISEEGRVRETQYF
TGTGCCATCAGTGAGGAGGGACGTGTTCGAGAGACCCAGTACTTC
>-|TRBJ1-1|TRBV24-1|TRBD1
CATSDGGTGENAEAFF
TGTGCCACCAGTGATGGCGGGACAGGGGAAAACGCTGAAGCTTTCTTT
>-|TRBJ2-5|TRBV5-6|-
CASSLYTVQETQYF
TGTGCCAGCAGCTTGTACACAGTCCAAGAGACCCAGTACTTC
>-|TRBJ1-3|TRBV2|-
CASSLGSGNTIYF
TGTGCCAGCAGTTTAGGCTCTGGAAACACCATATATTTT
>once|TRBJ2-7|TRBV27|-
CASRPGTGAYEQYF
TGTGCCAGCAGACCCGGGACGGGAGCCTACGAGCAGTACTTC
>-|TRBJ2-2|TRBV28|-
CASKHGSTNTGELFF
TGTGCCAGCAAACATGGATCGACGAACACCGGGGAGCTGTTTTTT
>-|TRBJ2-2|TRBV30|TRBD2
CAWSVSGAVTGELFF
TGTGCCTGGAGTGTTAGCGGGGCGGTGACCGGGGAGCTGTTTTTT
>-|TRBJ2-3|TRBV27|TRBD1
CASSLSRTGGTDTQYF
TGTGCCAGCAGTTTATCACGGACAGGGGGCACAGATACGCAGTATTTT
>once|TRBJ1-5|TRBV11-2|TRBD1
CASSHDRGHNQPQHF
TGTGCCAGCAGCCACGACAGGGGACACAATCAGCCCCAGCATTTT
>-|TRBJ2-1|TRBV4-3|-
CASSQDAGSEQFF
TGCGCCAGCAGCCAAGATGCGGGAAGTGAGCAGTTCTTC
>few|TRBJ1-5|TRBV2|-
CASSERAHLQPQHF
TGTGCCAGCAGTGAACGGGCCCACCTTCAGCCCCAGCATTTT
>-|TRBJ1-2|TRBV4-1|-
CASSPSGRYGYTF
TGCGCCAGCAGCCCTTCAGGAAGATATGGCTACACCTTC
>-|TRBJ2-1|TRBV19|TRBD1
CASTSDRGLSSYNEQFF
TGTGCCAGTACCAGTGACAGGGGATTATCCTCCTACAATGAGCAGTTCTTC
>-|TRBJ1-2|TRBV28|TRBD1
CASSLGQGSDYGYTF
TGTGCCAGCAGTCTAGGACAGGGTAGCGACTATGGCTACACCTTC
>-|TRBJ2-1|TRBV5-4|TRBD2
CASSFTSGSYNEQFF
TGTGCCAGCAGCTTTACTAGCGGTTCCTACAATGAGCAGTTCTTC
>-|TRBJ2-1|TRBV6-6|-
CASSYSAGEYMNEQFF
TGTGCCAGCAGTTACTCGGCAGGGGAATATATGAATGAGCAGTTCTTC
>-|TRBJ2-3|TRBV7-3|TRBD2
CASSTSGIGDTQYF
TGTGCCAGCAGCACGAGCGGGATAGGTGATACGCAGTATTTT
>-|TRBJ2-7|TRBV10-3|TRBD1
CAIKTGTGGDEQYF
TGTGCCATCAAAACCGGGACAGGGGGCGACGAGCAGTACTTC
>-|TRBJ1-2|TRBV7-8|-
CASSSLGADYGYTF
TGTGCCAGCAGCTCTCTGGGGGCCGACTATGGCTACACCTTC
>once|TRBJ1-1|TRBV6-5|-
CASSYEFEGNTEAFF
TGTGCCAGCAGTTACGAGTTTGAGGGGAACACTGAAGCTTTCTTT
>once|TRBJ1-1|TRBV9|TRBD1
CASSRGTGNTEAFF
TGTGCCAGCAGCCGAGGGACAGGGAACACTGAAGCTTTCTTT
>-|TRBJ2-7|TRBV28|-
CASSPRDSEQYF
TGTGCCAGCAGTCCACGGGACTCCGAGCAGTACTTC
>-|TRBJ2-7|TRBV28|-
CASSYEGSYEQYF
TGTGCCAGCAGTTATGAGGGATCCTACGAGCAGTACTTC
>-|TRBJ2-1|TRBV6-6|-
CASGQYNEQFF
TGTGCCAGTGGACAATACAATGAGCAGTTCTTC
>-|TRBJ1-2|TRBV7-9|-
CASSSTGLDGYTF
TGTGCCAGCAGCTCTACAGGGCTGGATGGCTACACCTTC
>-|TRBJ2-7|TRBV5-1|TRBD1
CASSQDQGAGYEQYF
TGCGCCAGCAGCCAAGATCAGGGGGCAGGATACGAGCAGTACTTC
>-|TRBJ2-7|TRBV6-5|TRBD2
CASSYSAGVPYEQYF
TGTGCCAGCAGTTACTCGGCGGGAGTTCCCTACGAGCAGTACTTC
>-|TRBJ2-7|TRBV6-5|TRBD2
CASSYSGTSGRYEQYF
TGTGCCAGCAGTTACTCTGGGACTAGCGGTCGGTACGAGCAGTACTTC